These T cell receptor beta chains were read from a single sample in a study of radiation and T cells in renal cell carcinoma. Assay used: immunoSEQ multiplex PCR; TCRdb lists only in-frame clones, some missing. The data show some 150,000 clones, around 78% seen once. Here the sequenced sample was blood, taken from a patient whose treatment included radiotherapy and nephrectomy. The receptors were gathered from a woman aged 45-65 years with renal cell carcinoma. Both conserved end residues are part of each CDR3.

CDR3: CSVEGGQGSSSYEQYF
V: TRBV29-1
J: TRBJ2-7

CDR3: CASSLGWTSVANEQFF
V: TRBV5-1
J: TRBJ2-1

CDR3: CASRRENGEPYEQYF
V: TRBV7-9
J: TRBJ2-7

CDR3: CASSQEARDSPLHF
V: TRBV5-5
J: TRBJ1-6

CDR3: CAISEGTSGPNTGELFF
V: TRBV10-3
J: TRBJ2-2

CDR3: CASSVSPGGGYTF
V: TRBV27
J: TRBJ1-2

CDR3: CASSYVQGTGELFF
V: TRBV6-5
J: TRBJ2-2

CDR3: CASSQELPFSSYNEQFF
V: TRBV4-2
J: TRBJ2-1

CDR3: CASSEVAYPNSPLHF
V: TRBV6-1
J: TRBJ1-6

CDR3: CASSLAQGLASGANVLTF
V: TRBV5-1
J: TRBJ2-6